This T cell receptor beta chain was identified during a study of blood T cell repertoires in COVID-19. In the study overall: The study drew acute and convalescent COVID-19 samples from the United States, Italy and Spain.

Original methodology: Researchers report that nucleated cell counts were estimated from reference gene primer amplification. Profiled with immunoSEQ multiplex PCR; TCRdb holds only in-frame clones, not every one. That table furnishes V, J and clone size, whereas the DNA furnished D and trimming. This sample has approximately 75,000 clones; approximately 91% occur once, and the top ten carry around 29%. The source material was peripheral blood. This clonotype originated in a middle-aged man with acute or convalescent COVID-19.

The CDR3 loop reads CASSPPIRGRSGNTIYF. The CDR3 DNA sequence: TGTGCCAGCTCACCACCGATCAGGGGGAGGTCTGGAAACACCATATATTTT. The gene calls are TRBV18 and TRBJ1-3, with 7 bases identical to TRBD1. Looked up from germline, CDR1 is KGHSH and CDR2 is LQKENI. V was clipped by 0 bases and J by 1 base; unmatched bases: 6. CDR3 length: 17 residues.